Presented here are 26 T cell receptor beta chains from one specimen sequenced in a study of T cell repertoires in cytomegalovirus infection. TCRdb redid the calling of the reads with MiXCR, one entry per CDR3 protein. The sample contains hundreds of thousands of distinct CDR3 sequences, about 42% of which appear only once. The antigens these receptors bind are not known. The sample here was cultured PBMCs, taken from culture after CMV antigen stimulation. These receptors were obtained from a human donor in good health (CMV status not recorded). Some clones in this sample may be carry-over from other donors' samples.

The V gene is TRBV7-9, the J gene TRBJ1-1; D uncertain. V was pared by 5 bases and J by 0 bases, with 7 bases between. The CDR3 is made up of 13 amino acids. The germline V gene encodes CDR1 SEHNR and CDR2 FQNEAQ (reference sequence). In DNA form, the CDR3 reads TGTGCCAGCAGCCCCCCAATGAACACTGAAGCTTTCTTT. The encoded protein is CASSPPMNTEAFF.

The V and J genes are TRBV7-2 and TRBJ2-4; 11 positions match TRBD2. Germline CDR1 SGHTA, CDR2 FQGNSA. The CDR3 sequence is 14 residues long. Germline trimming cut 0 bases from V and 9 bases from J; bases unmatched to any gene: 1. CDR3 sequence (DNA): TGTGCCAGCAGCTTAGCCCTAGCGGGAGGCATTCAGTACTTC. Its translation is CASSLALAGGIQYF.

The CDR3 sequence: CASSLGLAGLGIQYF. As DNA, the CDR3 is TGTGCCAGCAGCTTAGGGCTGGCAGGGCTGGGCATTCAGTACTTC. The genes are TRBV7-2 and TRBJ2-4, with a weak D call TRBD1 (5 bases). CDR1 and CDR2 (germline): SGHTA, FQGNSA. With 1 base removed from V and 9 bases from J, the gap between germline ends came to 16 bases. The CDR3 runs 15 residues.

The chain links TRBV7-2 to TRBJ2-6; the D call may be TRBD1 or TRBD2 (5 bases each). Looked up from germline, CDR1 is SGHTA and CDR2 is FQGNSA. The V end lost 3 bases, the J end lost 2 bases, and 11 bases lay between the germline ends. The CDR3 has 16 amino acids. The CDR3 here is CASSFGGPAGANVLTF. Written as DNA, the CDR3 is TGTGCCAGCAGCTTTGGGGGACCTGCTGGGGCCAACGTCCTGACTTTC.

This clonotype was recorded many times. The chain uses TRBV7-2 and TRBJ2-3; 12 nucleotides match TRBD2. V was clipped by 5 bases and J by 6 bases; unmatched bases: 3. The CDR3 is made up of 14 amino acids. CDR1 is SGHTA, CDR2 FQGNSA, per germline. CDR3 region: CASSPLAGGDTQYF. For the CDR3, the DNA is TGTGCCAGCAGCCCCCTAGCGGGAGGGGATACGCAGTATTTT. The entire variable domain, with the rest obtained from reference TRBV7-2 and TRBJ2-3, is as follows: GAGVSQSPSNKVTEKGKDVELRCDPISGHTALYWYRQSLGQGLEFLIYFQGNSAPDKSGLPSDRFSAERTGGSVSTLTIQRTQQEDSAVYLCASSPLAGGDTQYFGPGTRLTVL.

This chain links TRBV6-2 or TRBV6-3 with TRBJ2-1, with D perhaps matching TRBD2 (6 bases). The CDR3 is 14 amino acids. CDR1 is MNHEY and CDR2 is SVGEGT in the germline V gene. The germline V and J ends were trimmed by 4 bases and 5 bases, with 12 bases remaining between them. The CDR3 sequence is CASSWPGDHNEQFF. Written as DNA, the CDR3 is TGTGCCAGCAGTTGGCCGGGGGACCACAATGAGCAGTTCTTC.

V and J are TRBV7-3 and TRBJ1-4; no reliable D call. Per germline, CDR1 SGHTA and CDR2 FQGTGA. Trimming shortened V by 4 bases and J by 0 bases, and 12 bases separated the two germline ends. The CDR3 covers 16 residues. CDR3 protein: CASSSPQVATNEKLFF. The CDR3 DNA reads TGTGCCAGCAGCTCCCCCCAAGTTGCAACTAATGAAAAACTGTTTTTT.

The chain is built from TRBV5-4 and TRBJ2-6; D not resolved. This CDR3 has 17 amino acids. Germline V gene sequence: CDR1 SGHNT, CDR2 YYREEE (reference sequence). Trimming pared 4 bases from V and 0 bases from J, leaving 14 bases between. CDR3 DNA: TGTGCCAGCAGCCCCCGTGTAAGCCCCTCTGGGGCCAACGTCCTGACTTTC. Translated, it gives CASSPRVSPSGANVLTF.

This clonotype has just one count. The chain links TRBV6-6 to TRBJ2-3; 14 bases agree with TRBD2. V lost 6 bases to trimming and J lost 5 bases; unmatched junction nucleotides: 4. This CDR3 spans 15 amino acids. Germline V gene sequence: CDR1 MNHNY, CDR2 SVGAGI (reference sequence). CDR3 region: CASRGLAGARDTQYF. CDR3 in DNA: TGTGCCAGCAGGGGACTAGCGGGGGCTAGAGATACGCAGTATTTT.

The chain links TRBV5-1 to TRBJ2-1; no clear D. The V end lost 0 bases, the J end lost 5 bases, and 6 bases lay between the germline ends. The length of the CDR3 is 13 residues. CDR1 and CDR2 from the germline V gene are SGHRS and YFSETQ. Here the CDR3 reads CASSLEIHNEQFF. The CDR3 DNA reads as TGCGCCAGCAGCTTGGAAATCCACAATGAGCAGTTCTTC.

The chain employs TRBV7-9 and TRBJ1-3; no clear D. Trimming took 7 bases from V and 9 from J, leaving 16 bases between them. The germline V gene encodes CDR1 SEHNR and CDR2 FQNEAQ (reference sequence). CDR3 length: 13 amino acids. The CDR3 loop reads CASMREPGGTIYF. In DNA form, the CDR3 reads TGTGCCAGCATGAGGGAGCCCGGCGGCACCATATATTTT. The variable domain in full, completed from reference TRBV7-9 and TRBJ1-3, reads DTGVSQNPRHKITKRGQNVTFRCDPISEHNRLYWYRQTLGQGPEFLTYFQNEAQLEKSRLLSDRFSAERPKGSFSTLEIQRTEQGDSAMYLCASMREPGGTIYFGEGSWLTVV.

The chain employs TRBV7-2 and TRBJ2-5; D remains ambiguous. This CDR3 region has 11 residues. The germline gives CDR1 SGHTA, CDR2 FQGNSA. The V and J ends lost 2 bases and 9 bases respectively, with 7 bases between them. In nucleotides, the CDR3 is TGTGCCAGCAGCTTAAACGAGGCCCAGTACTTC. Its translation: CASSLNEAQYF.

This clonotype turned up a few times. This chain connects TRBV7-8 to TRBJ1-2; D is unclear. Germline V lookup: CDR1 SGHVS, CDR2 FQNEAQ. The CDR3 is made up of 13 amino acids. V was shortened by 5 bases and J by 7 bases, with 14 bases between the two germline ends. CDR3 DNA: TGTGCCAGCAGCCAGTCCAATCTCCGTGGCTACACCTTC. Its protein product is CASSQSNLRGYTF.

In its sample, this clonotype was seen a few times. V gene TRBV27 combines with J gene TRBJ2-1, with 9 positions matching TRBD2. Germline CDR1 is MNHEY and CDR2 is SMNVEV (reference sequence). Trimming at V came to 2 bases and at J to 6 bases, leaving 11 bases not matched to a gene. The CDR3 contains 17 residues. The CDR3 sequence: CASSLRGLAGLGNEQFF. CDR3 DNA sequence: TGTGCCAGCAGTTTAAGGGGCCTAGCGGGATTGGGCAATGAGCAGTTCTTC.

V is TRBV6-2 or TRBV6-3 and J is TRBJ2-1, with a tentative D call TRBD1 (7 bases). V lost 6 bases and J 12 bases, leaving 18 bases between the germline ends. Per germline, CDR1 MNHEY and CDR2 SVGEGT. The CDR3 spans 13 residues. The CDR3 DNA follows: TGTGCCAGCAGAAGGGGACAGAACGGGGGGCAGTTCTTC. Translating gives CASRRGQNGGQFF.

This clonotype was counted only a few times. As DNA, the CDR3 is TGTGCCAGCAGTCTCGGACAGGGAATGGTCCAGCCCCAGCATTTT. Translated, it gives CASSLGQGMVQPQHF. V and J are TRBV12-3 or TRBV12-4 and TRBJ1-5; 8 bases line up with TRBD1. The CDR3 is 15 residues long. The J segment lost 7 bases and the V segment lost 5 bases, leaving 10 bases of the junction unmatched.

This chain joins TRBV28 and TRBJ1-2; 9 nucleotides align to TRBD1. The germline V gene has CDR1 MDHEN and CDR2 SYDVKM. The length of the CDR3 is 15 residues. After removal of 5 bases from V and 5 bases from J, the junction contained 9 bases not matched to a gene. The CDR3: CASSPTRTGDYGYTF. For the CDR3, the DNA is TGTGCCAGCAGTCCCACCCGGACAGGGGATTATGGCTACACCTTC.

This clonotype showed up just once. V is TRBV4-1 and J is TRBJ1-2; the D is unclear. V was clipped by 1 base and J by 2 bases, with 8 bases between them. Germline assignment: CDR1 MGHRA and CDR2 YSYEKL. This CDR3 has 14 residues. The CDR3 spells CASSQGKTNYGYTF. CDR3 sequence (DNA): TGCGCCAGCAGCCAAGGAAAGACAAACTATGGCTACACCTTC.

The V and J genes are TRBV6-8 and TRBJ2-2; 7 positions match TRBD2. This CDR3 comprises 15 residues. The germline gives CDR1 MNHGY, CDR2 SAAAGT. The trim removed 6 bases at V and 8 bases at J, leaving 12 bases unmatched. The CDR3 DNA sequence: TGTGCCAGCAGCCGGGGGGTCCTAACCACTGGGGAGCTGTTTTTT. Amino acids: CASSRGVLTTGELFF.

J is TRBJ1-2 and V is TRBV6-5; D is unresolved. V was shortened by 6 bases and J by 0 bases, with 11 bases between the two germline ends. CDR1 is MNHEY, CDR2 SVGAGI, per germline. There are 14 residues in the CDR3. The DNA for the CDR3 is TGTGCCAGCAGACGCACTACTACTAACTATGGCTACACCTTC. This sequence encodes CASRRTTTNYGYTF.

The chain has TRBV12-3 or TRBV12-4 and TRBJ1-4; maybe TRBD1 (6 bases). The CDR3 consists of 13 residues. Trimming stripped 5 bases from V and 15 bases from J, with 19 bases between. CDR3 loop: CASSLGVGQGLFF. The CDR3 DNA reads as TGTGCCAGCAGTCTGGGGGTGGGGCAGGGGTTGTTTTTT.

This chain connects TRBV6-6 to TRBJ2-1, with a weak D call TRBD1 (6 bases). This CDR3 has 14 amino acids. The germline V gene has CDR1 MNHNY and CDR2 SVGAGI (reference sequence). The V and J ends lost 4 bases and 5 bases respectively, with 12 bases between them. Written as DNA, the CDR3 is TGTGCCAGCAGTTGGACAGTTTTAAACAATGAGCAGTTCTTC. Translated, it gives CASSWTVLNNEQFF.

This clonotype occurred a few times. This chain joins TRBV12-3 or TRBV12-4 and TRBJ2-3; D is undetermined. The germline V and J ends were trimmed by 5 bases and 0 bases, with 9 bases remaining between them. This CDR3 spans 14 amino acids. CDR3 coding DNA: TGTGCCAGCAGTCCCCGGGCCAGCACAGATACGCAGTATTTT. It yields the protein CASSPRASTDTQYF.

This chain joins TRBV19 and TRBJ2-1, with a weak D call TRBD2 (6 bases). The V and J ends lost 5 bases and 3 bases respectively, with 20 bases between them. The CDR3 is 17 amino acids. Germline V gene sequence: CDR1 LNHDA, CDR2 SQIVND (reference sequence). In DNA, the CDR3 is TGTGCCAGTAGTTGGGCTATACGGGAGAGTTTCTACAATGAGCAGTTCTTC. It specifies CASSWAIRESFYNEQFF.

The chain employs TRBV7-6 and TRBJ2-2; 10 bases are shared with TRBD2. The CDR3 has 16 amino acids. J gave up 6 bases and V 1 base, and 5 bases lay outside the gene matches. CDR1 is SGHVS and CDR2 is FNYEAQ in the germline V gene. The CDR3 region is CASSLGALAGAGELFF. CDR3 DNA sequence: TGTGCCAGCAGCTTAGGAGCCCTAGCGGGAGCCGGGGAGCTGTTTTTT.

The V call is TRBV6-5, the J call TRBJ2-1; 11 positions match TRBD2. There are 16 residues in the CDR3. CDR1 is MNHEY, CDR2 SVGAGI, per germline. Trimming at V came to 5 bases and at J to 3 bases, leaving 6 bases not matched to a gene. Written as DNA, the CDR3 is TGTGCCAGCAGTCCACTAGCGGGGGACCTCTACAATGAGCAGTTCTTC. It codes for CASSPLAGDLYNEQFF.